What follows are 7 T cell receptor beta chains derived from one specimen sequenced in a study of cytomegalovirus exposure and HLA in healthy donors. The PCR had 60 Vbeta and 13 Jbeta primers. The protocol was immunoSEQ multiplex PCR, while the TCRdb copy is restricted to in-frame clones and leaves out a portion. The data show some 130,000 clones, almost 80% seen once. What was sequenced was PBMCs. The receptors derive from a female donor in good health and CMV-seronegative.

The rearrangement joins TRBV4-1 to TRBJ1-4; 7 positions agree with TRBD1. Germline CDR1 reads MGHRA; CDR2 reads YSYEKL. CDR3 length: 16 residues. Unmatched junction bases numbered 5, after V lost 1 base and J lost 3 bases. CDR3 amino acids: CASSQVRQGSNEKLFF. The CDR3 DNA sequence: TGCGCCAGCAGCCAAGTTAGACAGGGCTCTAATGAAAAACTGTTTTTT.

The chain has TRBV30 and TRBJ1-3; D is possibly TRBD1 (5 bases). V was cut by 4 bases and J by 0 bases, with 10 bases left in between. Looked up from germline, CDR1 is GTSNPN and CDR2 is SVGIG (reference sequence). The CDR3 extends over 14 amino acids. CDR3 nucleotide sequence: TGTGCCTGGACCCCGGACATCTCTGGAAACACCATATATTTT. Amino acid sequence: CAWTPDISGNTIYF.

This clone was seen a handful of times. V is TRBV27 and J is TRBJ1-1; 7 positions agree with TRBD1. CDR1 and CDR2 (germline): MNHEY, SMNVEV (reference sequence). The CDR3 has 13 amino acids. V gave up 2 bases and J gave up 4 bases; unmatched junction bases: 1. The CDR3 reads CASSLDRATEAFF. Written as DNA, the CDR3 is TGTGCCAGCAGTTTAGACAGGGCCACTGAAGCTTTCTTT.

Points on this clone: The CDR3 does not end in the conserved phenylalanine or tryptophan, so this is likely a read error. The J gene is TRBJ1-5, the V gene TRBV4-1, with TRBD1 matching over 7 bases. The CDR3 loop spans 15 amino acids. Germline trimming cut 4 bases from V and 6 bases from J; bases unmatched to any gene: 9. CDR1 is MGHRA and CDR2 is YSYEKL in the germline V gene. CDR3: CASSPRQGLRQPQHS. CDR3 DNA: TGCGCCAGCAGCCCCAGACAGGGTCTGCGTCAGCCCCAGCATTCT.

This clone occurred a few times. The rearrangement uses TRBV18 and TRBJ2-7, with TRBD2 as a possible D gene (6 bases). The V gene lost 3 bases and the J gene lost 3 bases, with 9 bases spanning the gap. The CDR3 runs 13 residues. CDR1 and CDR2 (germline): KGHSH, LQKENI. CDR3 nucleotide sequence: TGTGCCAGCTCACCTTCGCGGGGCTACGAGCAGTACTTC. This sequence encodes CASSPSRGYEQYF.

This clone was seen more than once but under ten times. For the CDR3, the DNA is TGCGCCAGCAGCTTGGGGCCCGGCGGATATAAACAAGAGACCCAGTACTTC. Translated: CASSLGPGGYKQETQYF. The chain has TRBV5-1 and TRBJ2-5; D is ambiguous. Germline loops: CDR1 SGHRS, CDR2 YFSETQ. The V end lost 0 bases, the J end lost 2 bases, and 17 bases lay between the germline ends. This CDR3 spans 17 amino acids.

The V and J genes are TRBV6-9 and TRBJ1-1; 7 bases map to TRBD1. This CDR3 has 16 residues. J lost 1 base, V lost 3 bases, and 8 bases had no gene match. Germline CDR1 MNHGY, CDR2 SVAAGI. The CDR3 region has the DNA TGTGCCAGCAGTTACCAGAGACAGGGCGAGAACACTGAAGCTTTCTTT. Residues: CASSYQRQGENTEAFF.